Following are 18 T cell receptor beta chains from one sample sequenced in a study of blood T cell repertoires in COVID-19. Measured with immunoSEQ multiplex PCR; TCRdb has only the in-frame clones, and not every one. Seen here are 200,000 to 250,000 clones, about nine tenths observed once, and the top ten hold more than 0.8%. Sequencing was done on a sample of peripheral blood. These receptors all stem from a man aged 30-40 years with COVID-19, enrolled during active disease.

The chain recombines TRBV18 with TRBJ1-1; 10 bases line up with TRBD1. CDR3 length: 15 residues. Per the germline V gene, CDR1 is KGHSH and CDR2 is LQKENI. With V trimmed by 3 bases and J by 3 bases, 4 bases remained unmatched. CDR3 DNA sequence: TGTGCCAGCTCACCGCCGGGACAGGGGTACACTGAAGCTTTCTTT. It translates to CASSPPGQGYTEAFF.

The chain joins TRBV5-1 to TRBJ2-5; tentatively, D is TRBD1 (6 bases). The germline V gene encodes CDR1 SGHRS and CDR2 YFSETQ. This CDR3 region has 16 residues. Trimming shortened V by 0 bases and J by 1 base, and 13 bases separated the two germline ends. The CDR3 DNA follows: TGCGCCAGCAGCTTGGGACAGGCTGGGTTCCAAGAGACCCAGTACTTC. It is translated as CASSLGQAGFQETQYF.

V gene TRBV7-9 combines with J gene TRBJ1-2; 7 bases map to TRBD1. The CDR3 is made up of 15 amino acids. V lost 0 bases, J lost 6 bases, and 7 bases stayed unmatched. CDR1 and CDR2 (germline): SEHNR, FQNEAQ (reference sequence). The CDR3 region is CASSLALRGADGYTF. In DNA form, the CDR3 reads TGTGCCAGCAGCTTAGCGCTCAGGGGGGCGGATGGCTACACCTTC.

The V and J genes are TRBV12-5 and TRBJ2-1; 7 nucleotides align to TRBD1. V lost 6 bases to trimming and J lost 4 bases; unmatched junction nucleotides: 15. The CDR3 covers 17 residues. Germline loops: CDR1 LGHNT, CDR2 FRNRAP. The DNA for the CDR3 is TGTGCTAGTGGCCGATTCCATACAGGGGCGTCGTACAATGAGCAGTTCTTC. Translating it yields CASGRFHTGASYNEQFF.

The chain carries TRBV3-1 (or the pseudogene TRBV3-2) and TRBJ1-3; 7 bases are a match to TRBD1. Germline CDR1 is LGHDT and CDR2 is YNNKEL (reference sequence). This CDR3 comprises 16 residues. V shed 0 bases and J 4 bases; nucleotides not matched to a gene: 6. CDR3 in DNA: TGTGCCAGCAGCCAAGACCGGGGACAGTCAGGAAACACCATATATTTT. Protein product: CASSQDRGQSGNTIYF.

The sample holds one count of this clone. This chain joins TRBV30 and TRBJ1-5, with 7 bases identical to TRBD1. The germline V gene has CDR1 GTSNPN and CDR2 SVGIG (reference sequence). After removal of 1 base from V and 1 base from J, the junction contained 4 bases not matched to a gene. The CDR3 has 15 amino acids. CDR3 sequence reads: CAWSAPTGSNQPQHF. CDR3 DNA: TGTGCCTGGAGTGCCCCGACAGGGAGCAATCAGCCCCAGCATTTT.

This chain's CDR3 is CASSQGQVNEKLFF. The CDR3 DNA reads as TGCGCCAGCAGCCAGGGACAGGTTAATGAAAAACTGTTTTTT. The chain joins TRBV5-1 to TRBJ1-4, with 8 bases that match TRBD1. The germline CDR1 and CDR2 sequences are SGHRS and YFSETQ. The CDR3 length is 14 residues. V trimming: 4 bases; J trimming: 4 bases; junction bases outside the gene matches: 3.

The chain joins TRBV11-2 to TRBJ1-1; D not resolved. Deletions cut 3 bases from V and 11 bases from J, with 13 bases between. This CDR3 comprises 12 residues. The V gene's germline CDR1 is SGHAT and CDR2 FQNNGV. CDR3 coding DNA: TGTGCCAGCAGCTTTACACCTATGGAGGCTTTCTTT. Translation: CASSFTPMEAFF.

The chain joins TRBV29-1 to TRBJ2-2, with D perhaps TRBD1 (6 bases). The ends were cut back, 0 bases at V and 3 bases at J, with 11 bases in the middle. This CDR3 has 15 amino acids. Germline CDR1 reads SQVTM; CDR2 reads ANQGSEA. This CDR3 reads CSVEDRDTHTGELFF. For the CDR3, the DNA is TGCAGCGTTGAAGATCGGGACACCCACACCGGGGAGCTGTTTTTT.

This chain connects TRBV2 to TRBJ1-3; 9 bases match TRBD1. J gave up 4 bases and V 6 bases, and 4 bases lay outside the gene matches. The CDR3 extends over 14 amino acids. Germline lookup yields CDR1 SNHLY and CDR2 FYNNEI. The CDR3 nucleotides read TGTGCCAGCAGGGACAGGGGTGGCGGAAACACCATATATTTT. Its translation: CASRDRGGGNTIYF.

The chain has TRBV7-9 and TRBJ2-3; a possible D gene is TRBD1 (5 bases). Trimming left V 6 bases short and J 5 bases short, with 18 bases between. From germline, CDR1 is SEHNR and CDR2 FQNEAQ (reference sequence). The CDR3 covers 15 residues. The CDR3 loop is CASSSGPQGRDTQYF. Here the CDR3 DNA reads TGTGCCAGCAGTTCCGGACCCCAGGGAAGAGATACGCAGTATTTT.

V and J are TRBV4-1 and TRBJ1-2; 7 nucleotides line up with TRBD1. V lost 3 bases and J lost 10; bases outside the gene matches: 14. This CDR3 region has 15 residues. Germline lookup yields CDR1 MGHRA and CDR2 YSYEKL. The CDR3 sequence: CASSHIRGGTDYYTF. The CDR3 DNA reads as TGCGCCAGCAGCCATATCCGGGGTGGGACAGATTACTACACCTTC.

The chain joins TRBV21-1 to TRBJ1-2; TRBD1 is the table's D call, not checked against the DNA. TRBV21-1 is flagged as a pseudogene. The CDR3 is 16 amino acids. The CDR3, as DNA: TGTGCCAGCAGCCCTCGACACCCAGAAAAAAGATATGGCTACACCTTC. Encoded protein: CASSPRHPEKRYGYTF.

The rearrangement uses TRBV10-3 and TRBJ1-2, with TRBD1 matching over 11 bases. The CDR3 extends over 17 amino acids. The germline gives CDR1 ENHRY, CDR2 SYGVKD. The trim removed 4 bases at V and 3 bases at J, leaving 10 bases unmatched. The CDR3 reads CAISGRWTGGADYGYTF. The CDR3 nucleotides read TGTGCCATCAGTGGTAGATGGACAGGGGGCGCGGACTATGGCTACACCTTC.

The chain recombines TRBV4-1 with TRBJ1-5; TRBD1 agrees at 8 bases. The CDR3 is made up of 15 amino acids. V was pared by 0 bases and J by 4 bases, with 2 bases of the junction left unmatched. CDR1 and CDR2 from the germline V gene are MGHRA and YSYEKL. CDR3 sequence: CASSQDWDRNQPQHF. DNA of the CDR3: TGCGCCAGCAGCCAAGATTGGGACAGGAATCAGCCCCAGCATTTT.

The gene calls are TRBV23-1 and TRBJ2-7; 10 bases line up with TRBD1. TRBV23-1 is an ORF, and what it does is uncertain. This CDR3 spans 18 amino acids. Trimming removed 6 bases from V and 0 bases from J; junction bases left unmatched: 14. The CDR3 reads CASRPQSRQGASSYEQYF. The DNA of the CDR3 is TGCGCCAGCAGGCCCCAATCTCGACAGGGGGCAAGCTCCTACGAGCAGTACTTC.

This clone has a single count. The rearrangement uses TRBV11-3 and TRBJ2-3, with TRBD2 as a possible D gene (5 bases). The V and J ends lost 3 bases and 2 bases respectively, with 12 bases between them. Germline lookup yields CDR1 SGHNT and CDR2 YENEEA. The CDR3 consists of 15 residues. The CDR3 DNA reads as TGTGCCAGCAGCTTCGGGGTGGGGAACACAGATACGCAGTATTTT. It translates to CASSFGVGNTDTQYF.

The gene calls are TRBV7-2 and TRBJ2-1, with D unresolved. V shed 1 base and J shed 7 bases, with 8 bases lying between them. This CDR3 has 13 residues. Germline assignment: CDR1 SGHTA and CDR2 FQGNSA. CDR3: CASSLGPQNEQFF. The CDR3 coding sequence is TGTGCCAGCAGCTTAGGTCCCCAAAATGAGCAGTTCTTC.